The present T cell receptor (beta chain) was sequenced within a study of T-cell memory formation after mild COVID-19. Only a few counts were recorded for this clonotype. Germline V gene sequence: CDR1 KGHDR, CDR2 SFDVKD. This CDR3 region has 16 residues. Trimming shortened V by 5 bases and J by 1 base, and 13 bases separated the two germline ends. Each CDR3 protein is one row after TCRdb ran MiXCR on the 5' RACE reads. The profile shows roughly 410,000 distinct CDR3 sequences, roughly 24% of them singletons. The sequenced sample consisted of PBMCs or a T cell subset sorted from them (not recorded which). This receptor was taken from an adult woman who had mild COVID-19 (a few samples of this study predate the infection). Cell type and time point are not known. The J gene is TRBJ2-2, the V gene TRBV24-1; no reliable D call. CDR3 nucleotides: TGTGCCACCAGTGCCCCTCAGACACTGAACACCGGGGAGCTGTTTTTT. Translated, it gives CATSAPQTLNTGELFF.